The following is a TCR beta chain sequence with its context. Its antigen remains unidentified. The data originate from a study of T-cell memory formation after mild COVID-19. Study-level points and caveats: Memory sampled before infection contained some responding clones, suggesting cross-reactive memory joined.

MiXCR was run by TCRdb on the 5' RACE reads, yielding one entry per CDR3 protein. The data show some 210,000 distinct CDR3 sequences, around 25% seen once. V shed 3 bases and J 8 bases; nucleotides not matched to a gene: 1. The CDR3 contains 12 residues. Germline CDR1 is SGDLS and CDR2 is YYNGEE. The sequenced material came from PBMCs or a T cell subset sorted from them (not recorded which). This receptor was identified in an adult woman who had mild COVID-19 (a few samples of this study predate the infection). Cell type and time point are not known. This rearrangement joins TRBV9 to TRBJ2-1; 8 bases align to TRBD2. As DNA, the CDR3 is TGTGCCAGCAGCGGCGGGAGGCATGAGCAGTTCTTC. Its protein product is CASSGGRHEQFF.